The rows below give T cell receptor beta chains drawn from one sample of a study of T cell responses to AZD1222 COVID-19 vaccine. Clones were sequenced by immunoSEQ multiplex PCR, and TCRdb holds only the in-frame ones, with some missing. The data hold around 99,000 clones, with around 89% observed a single time. The specimen was peripheral blood, collected on day 0 of AZD1222 vaccination. Every receptor here comes from an adult in good health. The CDR3 runs from the conserved cysteine through the conserved F or W. Fields, in order: clone size, J gene, D gene, V gene, CDR3 DNA, CDR3 protein. The D gene is left open where the match is weak. Some rows mark clone size as missing; the rest say once, few, many or name a class of expanded clone.

abundance: -; j_gene: TRBJ1-2; d_gene: -; v_gene: TRBV15; CDR3nt: TGTGCCACCAGTCCTCAGGGTTCGAAAGGCTACACCTTC; CDR3aa: CATSPQGSKGYTF
abundance: -; j_gene: TRBJ2-7; d_gene: TRBD1; v_gene: TRBV6-5; CDR3nt: TGTGCCAGCAGTTACTCGGGGACAGGAACCTACGAGCAGTACTTC; CDR3aa: CASSYSGTGTYEQYF
abundance: once; j_gene: TRBJ2-7; d_gene: -; v_gene: TRBV7-2; CDR3nt: TGTGCCAGCAGCTTAGAACGGTCCTACGAGCAGTACTTC; CDR3aa: CASSLERSYEQYF
abundance: -; j_gene: TRBJ1-1; d_gene: -; v_gene: TRBV30; CDR3nt: TGTGCCTGGATAGTTAGGGGTGGGCTGAAAGCTTTCTTT; CDR3aa: CAWIVRGGLKAFF
abundance: -; j_gene: TRBJ2-5; d_gene: -; v_gene: TRBV6-6; CDR3nt: TGTGCCAGCAGTTACTTCGGACAGAGCCGAGAGACCCAGTACTTC; CDR3aa: CASSYFGQSRETQYF
abundance: -; j_gene: TRBJ1-5; d_gene: -; v_gene: TRBV5-5; CDR3nt: TGTGCCAGCAGCTTTACAGGTAATCAGCCCCAGCATTTT; CDR3aa: CASSFTGNQPQHF
abundance: once; j_gene: TRBJ2-6; d_gene: -; v_gene: TRBV6-5; CDR3nt: TGTGCCAGCAGTTACGGCTCTGGGGCCAACGTCCTGACTTTC; CDR3aa: CASSYGSGANVLTF
abundance: -; j_gene: TRBJ2-1; d_gene: -; v_gene: TRBV6-1; CDR3nt: TGTGCCAGCAGTGAAATTGCTAGCCGCGGAGACAATGAGCAGTTCTTC; CDR3aa: CASSEIASRGDNEQFF
abundance: -; j_gene: TRBJ1-2; d_gene: TRBD1; v_gene: TRBV28; CDR3nt: TGTGCCAGCGGAACAGGGGCCCTGCATCAGGGCTACACCTTC; CDR3aa: CASGTGALHQGYTF
abundance: -; j_gene: TRBJ1-2; d_gene: -; v_gene: TRBV7-9; CDR3nt: TGTGCCAGCAGCTCGGGCCCCTGGGCGGGCTACACCTTC; CDR3aa: CASSSGPWAGYTF
abundance: -; j_gene: TRBJ1-1; d_gene: -; v_gene: TRBV28; CDR3nt: TGTGCCAGCATCACAGGGAGGGACACTGAAGCTTTCTTT; CDR3aa: CASITGRDTEAFF
abundance: -; j_gene: TRBJ1-4; d_gene: -; v_gene: TRBV19; CDR3nt: TGTGCCAGTAGTATAGTAGCAGGGGCAACTAATGAAAAACTGTTTTTT; CDR3aa: CASSIVAGATNEKLFF
abundance: -; j_gene: TRBJ2-2; d_gene: TRBD1; v_gene: TRBV18; CDR3nt: TGTGCCAGCTCAAGGGACAGCGTCCCACCAAGCGCCGGGGAGCTGTTTTTT; CDR3aa: CASSRDSVPPSAGELFF
abundance: -; j_gene: TRBJ1-2; d_gene: TRBD1; v_gene: TRBV7-3; CDR3nt: TGTGCCAGCAGCTTAACCCCCCCAGGGACAGGCGCGTATGGCTACACCTTC; CDR3aa: CASSLTPPGTGAYGYTF
abundance: -; j_gene: TRBJ2-3; d_gene: -; v_gene: TRBV12-3/TRBV12-4; CDR3nt: TGTGCCAGCAGTATACAGCAGGCAGATACGCAGTATTTT; CDR3aa: CASSIQQADTQYF
abundance: few; j_gene: TRBJ1-1; d_gene: -; v_gene: TRBV2; CDR3nt: TGTGCCAGCAGTGAAAACTGGTTTGAAGCTTTCTTT; CDR3aa: CASSENWFEAFF
abundance: -; j_gene: TRBJ2-3; d_gene: -; v_gene: TRBV7-9; CDR3nt: TGTGCCAGCAGCTTTACGGGAGCCTGGACAGATACGCAGTATTTT; CDR3aa: CASSFTGAWTDTQYF
abundance: -; j_gene: TRBJ1-1; d_gene: -; v_gene: TRBV29-1; CDR3nt: TGCAGCGTGGTAGGGACTAGTAAGGGTGCGGGTGAAGCTTTCTTT; CDR3aa: CSVVGTSKGAGEAFF
abundance: -; j_gene: TRBJ1-3; d_gene: -; v_gene: TRBV27; CDR3nt: TGTGCCAGCAGCCCAAGCTGGGGTATTGGAAACACCATATATTTT; CDR3aa: CASSPSWGIGNTIYF
abundance: -; j_gene: TRBJ2-1; d_gene: TRBD2; v_gene: TRBV19; CDR3nt: TGTGCCAGTATCGCACCTAGCGGTAACTACAATGAGCAGTTCTTC; CDR3aa: CASIAPSGNYNEQFF
abundance: -; j_gene: TRBJ1-1; d_gene: -; v_gene: TRBV24-1; CDR3nt: TGTGCCACCATGGCGCCGGGGATAGCTGAAGCTTTCTTT; CDR3aa: CATMAPGIAEAFF
abundance: -; j_gene: TRBJ1-5; d_gene: -; v_gene: TRBV27; CDR3nt: TGTGCCAGCAGTTTATCCAGGAATAGCAATCAGCCCCAGCATTTT; CDR3aa: CASSLSRNSNQPQHF
abundance: -; j_gene: TRBJ2-1; d_gene: -; v_gene: TRBV28; CDR3nt: TGTGCCAGCAGTTTCGAGGGTCGCACCCATGAGCAGTTCTTC; CDR3aa: CASSFEGRTHEQFF